This TCR beta chain comes out of a study of T cell responses to AZD1222 COVID-19 vaccine. Study outcomes and limitations: Along spike, vaccine-associated CD4 TCRs were found throughout, with dominance at 160-218 and 743-854.

About this clone: Antigen specificity is unknown.

Losses at the gene ends were 7 bases for V and 4 bases for J; bases not matched to a gene: 7. The CDR3 spans 14 residues. Looked up from germline, CDR1 is SGDLS and CDR2 is YYNGEE. Libraries were prepared by immunoSEQ multiplex PCR; TCRdb keeps only in-frame clonotypes and omits some of them. This sample carries approximately 100,000 clones, just under 90% of them seen once, and the ten largest clones take 3% to 3.5%. The chain couples TRBV9 to TRBJ2-5, with TRBD1 identical over 10 bases. This sequence was found in an adult in good health. The source was peripheral blood, collected on day 0 of AZD1222 vaccination. The CDR3 is CASAGTGVGETQYF. The CDR3 bases are TGTGCCAGCGCCGGGACAGGGGTGGGAGAGACCCAGTACTTC.